A selection of T cell receptor beta chains follows, all from one sample in a study of shared clonotypes between healthy human individuals. Sequencing was performed with immunoSEQ multiplex PCR; in TCRdb, only in-frame clones are kept and a portion is missing. The sample has around 180,000 clones; 85% to 95% are singletons. Sequences were obtained from naive CD4+ T cells sorted from blood. The receptors come from a woman in her 30s in good health. Both conserved end residues are part of each CDR3. A D gene is named only where the DNA matches it firmly. Only part of the rows carry a size: once, few, many, or a class if the clone is expanded.

V gene: TRBV30
D gene: .
clone size: .
J gene: TRBJ2-7
CDR3 DNA: TGTGCCTGGAGTCCAAAGGGGTACGAGCAGTACTTC
CDR3 protein: CAWSPKGYEQYF

V gene: TRBV7-9
D gene: TRBD1
clone size: once
J gene: TRBJ1-3
CDR3 DNA: TGTGCCAGCAGCTCTCCCCCAAACAGGGGACGAGGAAACACCATATATTTT
CDR3 protein: CASSSPPNRGRGNTIYF

V gene: TRBV11-2
D gene: .
clone size: once
J gene: TRBJ1-1
CDR3 DNA: TGTGCCAGCAGCTACTGGACAGATAACACTGAAGCTTTCTTT
CDR3 protein: CASSYWTDNTEAFF

V gene: TRBV28
D gene: .
clone size: .
J gene: TRBJ1-2
CDR3 DNA: TGTGCCAGCAGTTCTGGGGGGGAGGCTAACTATGGCTACACCTTC
CDR3 protein: CASSSGGEANYGYTF

V gene: TRBV19
D gene: .
clone size: .
J gene: TRBJ1-2
CDR3 DNA: TGTGCCAGTAGTATCGGCACGGCCTATGGCTACACCTTC
CDR3 protein: CASSIGTAYGYTF

V gene: TRBV11-2
D gene: .
clone size: once
J gene: TRBJ2-7
CDR3 DNA: TGTGCCAGCAGCCCGAACCCTTCACCGGGGCACTTC
CDR3 protein: CASSPNPSPGHF

V gene: TRBV11-2
D gene: .
clone size: .
J gene: TRBJ1-1
CDR3 DNA: TGTGCCAGCAGCTTCAGCGCGAATGAAGCTTTCTTT
CDR3 protein: CASSFSANEAFF

V gene: TRBV11-1
D gene: .
clone size: .
J gene: TRBJ2-5
CDR3 DNA: TGTGCCAGCACCCGGGACTTACAAGAGACCCAGTACTTC
CDR3 protein: CASTRDLQETQYF

V gene: TRBV28
D gene: .
clone size: .
J gene: TRBJ2-7
CDR3 DNA: TGTGCCAGCAGCCGAGGACGATGGACAGGATGGACGACGGGACTAGGGGAGGACTACGAGCAGTACTTC
CDR3 protein: CASSRGRWTGWTTGLGEDYEQYF

V gene: TRBV7-9
D gene: .
clone size: .
J gene: TRBJ2-1
CDR3 DNA: TGTGCCAGCAGCTTAGAGGCTCACAATGAGCAGTTCTTC
CDR3 protein: CASSLEAHNEQFF

V gene: TRBV5-1
D gene: .
clone size: .
J gene: TRBJ2-7
CDR3 DNA: TGCGCCAGCAGCTTGGGGGGCCCCGGGGATTACGAGCAGTACTTC
CDR3 protein: CASSLGGPGDYEQYF

V gene: TRBV27
D gene: TRBD1
clone size: .
J gene: TRBJ1-1
CDR3 DNA: TGTGCCAGCAGTCCAAACAGGGGTCGAGCTTTCTTT
CDR3 protein: CASSPNRGRAFF

V gene: TRBV6-1
D gene: .
clone size: .
J gene: TRBJ1-5
CDR3 DNA: TGTGCCAGCGGAATCGAACAGAACTCGGGGCCCCAGCATTTT
CDR3 protein: CASGIEQNSGPQHF

V gene: TRBV28
D gene: TRBD1
clone size: .
J gene: TRBJ1-4
CDR3 DNA: TGTGCCAGCAGTCCCGGGACAGGGCGTGAAAAACTGTTTTTT
CDR3 protein: CASSPGTGREKLFF

V gene: TRBV28
D gene: TRBD2
clone size: .
J gene: TRBJ2-7
CDR3 DNA: TGTGCCAGCACCATCCCCGAGGGAGGGTTCCGCGAGCAGTACTTC
CDR3 protein: CASTIPEGGFREQYF

V gene: TRBV30
D gene: .
clone size: .
J gene: TRBJ2-1
CDR3 DNA: TGTGCCTGGAGTGTATGGCGCGGGGGCCTTTATGAGCAGTTCTTC
CDR3 protein: CAWSVWRGGLYEQFF

V gene: TRBV2
D gene: .
clone size: .
J gene: TRBJ1-1
CDR3 DNA: TGTGCCAGCAGTGATGGGGGAGGTTGGACTGAAGCTTTCTTT
CDR3 protein: CASSDGGGWTEAFF

V gene: TRBV28
D gene: TRBD2
clone size: .
J gene: TRBJ2-3
CDR3 DNA: TGTGCCAGCAGTTCAAACAGACTAGCGGGAGGAATGGATACGCAGTATTTT
CDR3 protein: CASSSNRLAGGMDTQYF

V gene: TRBV5-6
D gene: .
clone size: .
J gene: TRBJ2-5
CDR3 DNA: TGTGCCAGCAGCCGGCCCGCCCAGGAGACCCAGTACTTC
CDR3 protein: CASSRPAQETQYF

V gene: TRBV18
D gene: .
clone size: .
J gene: TRBJ1-1
CDR3 DNA: TGTGCCAGCTCACCGGACATGAACACTGAAGCTTTCTTT
CDR3 protein: CASSPDMNTEAFF

V gene: TRBV18
D gene: .
clone size: once
J gene: TRBJ1-2
CDR3 DNA: TGTGCCAGCTCACCACTCAGGGGCTCGGACTATGGCTACACCTTC
CDR3 protein: CASSPLRGSDYGYTF

V gene: TRBV28
D gene: .
clone size: .
J gene: TRBJ1-5
CDR3 DNA: TGTGCCAGCAGTTTATCTCCCGGGTATCAGCCCCAGCATTTT
CDR3 protein: CASSLSPGYQPQHF

V gene: TRBV14
D gene: .
clone size: .
J gene: TRBJ2-1
CDR3 DNA: TGTGCCAGCAGCCGAGGACCATACAATGAGCAGTTCTTC
CDR3 protein: CASSRGPYNEQFF

V gene: TRBV19
D gene: TRBD1
clone size: once
J gene: TRBJ1-4
CDR3 DNA: TGTGCCAGTAGTACGACAGGGGGCGAAACTGAAAAACTGTTTTTT
CDR3 protein: CASSTTGGETEKLFF

V gene: TRBV21-1
D gene: .
clone size: .
J gene: TRBJ2-6
CDR3 DNA: TGTGCCAGCAGCAAAGGCGGGCCTTGGGCCAACGTCCTGACTTTC
CDR3 protein: CASSKGGPWANVLTF

V gene: TRBV5-6
D gene: .
clone size: .
J gene: TRBJ2-6
CDR3 DNA: TGTGCCAGCACGCGCTTTGGGGCCAACGTCCTGACTTTC
CDR3 protein: CASTRFGANVLTF

V gene: TRBV18
D gene: .
clone size: once
J gene: TRBJ1-5
CDR3 DNA: TGTGCCAGCTCACCACGAGAAGGCAATCAGCCCCAGCATTTT
CDR3 protein: CASSPREGNQPQHF

V gene: TRBV5-1
D gene: .
clone size: .
J gene: TRBJ1-2
CDR3 DNA: TGCGCCAGCAGCGAGGCCTTGCTAGGTGGCTACACCTTC
CDR3 protein: CASSEALLGGYTF

V gene: TRBV5-1
D gene: TRBD2
clone size: .
J gene: TRBJ2-7
CDR3 DNA: TGCGCCAGCAGCTTGGGCGTGGGACTAGCGGGAGGGCCTGGTCGTAACGAGCAGTACTTC
CDR3 protein: CASSLGVGLAGGPGRNEQYF

V gene: TRBV18
D gene: .
clone size: .
J gene: TRBJ1-1
CDR3 DNA: TGTGCCAGCTCACCACCGACAGGTTCGAACACTGAAGCTTTCTTT
CDR3 protein: CASSPPTGSNTEAFF

V gene: TRBV7-3
D gene: TRBD1
clone size: .
J gene: TRBJ2-5
CDR3 DNA: TGTGCCAGCAGCTTAAGTCACAGGGGTGGTCAAGAGACCCAGTACTTC
CDR3 protein: CASSLSHRGGQETQYF

V gene: TRBV18
D gene: .
clone size: once
J gene: TRBJ2-7
CDR3 DNA: TGTGCCAGCTCACCGGCAACCGAGCAGTACTTC
CDR3 protein: CASSPATEQYF

V gene: TRBV2
D gene: .
clone size: .
J gene: TRBJ1-6
CDR3 DNA: TGTGCCAGCAGTGATCTCGGGACGCTGAATTCACCCCTCCACTTT
CDR3 protein: CASSDLGTLNSPLHF

V gene: TRBV5-1
D gene: TRBD1
clone size: .
J gene: TRBJ1-4
CDR3 DNA: TGCGCCAGCAGCTCGGACAGGGTCGCAACTAATGAAAAACTGTTTTTT
CDR3 protein: CASSSDRVATNEKLFF

V gene: TRBV27
D gene: .
clone size: .
J gene: TRBJ2-5
CDR3 DNA: TGTGCCAGCAGTCCTTGGGGAAGCCAAGAGACCCAGTACTTC
CDR3 protein: CASSPWGSQETQYF

V gene: TRBV28
D gene: .
clone size: .
J gene: TRBJ1-5
CDR3 DNA: TGTGCCAGCACCGAATGGCGTGAAAATCAGCCCCAGCATTTT
CDR3 protein: CASTEWRENQPQHF

V gene: TRBV4-2
D gene: TRBD2
clone size: .
J gene: TRBJ2-7
CDR3 DNA: TGTGCCAGCAGCCAACATTCAGCGGGAGACTACGAGCAGTACTTC
CDR3 protein: CASSQHSAGDYEQYF

V gene: TRBV7-8
D gene: TRBD2
clone size: .
J gene: TRBJ2-7
CDR3 DNA: TGTGCCAGCAGCTCCCTTAGCGGGGGCTCCTACGAGCAGTACTTC
CDR3 protein: CASSSLSGGSYEQYF

V gene: TRBV15
D gene: .
clone size: .
J gene: TRBJ2-7
CDR3 DNA: TGTGCCACCAGCAGAGTCCGACACAGGTCCCCGGGGTCCTACGAGCAGTACTTC
CDR3 protein: CATSRVRHRSPGSYEQYF

V gene: TRBV28
D gene: TRBD2
clone size: .
J gene: TRBJ2-7
CDR3 DNA: TGTGCCAGCAGAACCCCGGCTAGCGGGAACTACGAGCAGTACTTC
CDR3 protein: CASRTPASGNYEQYF

V gene: TRBV2
D gene: .
clone size: .
J gene: TRBJ2-7
CDR3 DNA: TGTGCCAGCAGGAGGGATAAGGGTACCTACGAGCAGTACTTC
CDR3 protein: CASRRDKGTYEQYF

V gene: TRBV6-6
D gene: .
clone size: .
J gene: TRBJ2-1
CDR3 DNA: TGTGCCAGCAGTTACTCCAGGGATTTATACAATGAGCAGTTCTTC
CDR3 protein: CASSYSRDLYNEQFF

V gene: TRBV10-3
D gene: .
clone size: .
J gene: TRBJ1-5
CDR3 DNA: TGTGCCATCAGTGACAGGGGCAATCAGCCCCAGCATTTT
CDR3 protein: CAISDRGNQPQHF

V gene: TRBV6-5
D gene: .
clone size: .
J gene: TRBJ1-1
CDR3 DNA: TGTGCCAGCAGTTACTCGACGGGTAACACTGAAGCTTTCTTT
CDR3 protein: CASSYSTGNTEAFF

V gene: TRBV2
D gene: .
clone size: .
J gene: TRBJ2-3
CDR3 DNA: TGTGCCATAAGGATTCTAGTGTCCACAGATACGCAGTATTTT
CDR3 protein: CAIRILVSTDTQYF

V gene: TRBV7-8
D gene: .
clone size: once
J gene: TRBJ2-7
CDR3 DNA: TGTGCCAGCCTCCAGAGGGGACGGCAATCCTACGAGCAGTACTTC
CDR3 protein: CASLQRGRQSYEQYF

V gene: TRBV6-1
D gene: .
clone size: .
J gene: TRBJ2-7
CDR3 DNA: TGTGCCAGTGCCGTTGCTAGACCCTACGAGCAGTACTTC
CDR3 protein: CASAVARPYEQYF